This TCR beta chain was observed in a study of cytomegalovirus exposure and HLA in healthy donors. The PCR ran on 60 Vbeta and 13 Jbeta primers. Method: immunoSEQ multiplex PCR; TCRdb's copy keeps in-frame clones and lacks some. The table has about 130,000 clones, about 76% seen once; the top ten hold about 0.74%. The study, taken as a whole, reports: More clonal expansion characterized HLA-associated TCR beta chains than equally common others in a later analysis. In a later analysis, DRB1 alleles had the most associated TCRs; HLA-C alleles the fewest. The classifier was said to identify cytomegalovirus status with high specificity and sensitivity.

As regards this clone: Its target is unknown.

The material sequenced was PBMCs. This receptor was obtained from a man younger than 35 in good health and CMV-seronegative.

This CDR3 is CASSQDSGGAGSYEQYF. The DNA for the CDR3 is TGCGCCAGCAGCCAAGATAGTGGGGGGGCTGGGTCCTACGAGCAGTACTTC. The chain links TRBV4-3 to TRBJ2-7, with D maybe TRBD2 (7 bases). Between the trimmed V and J ends, which lost 0 bases and 1 base, there was a span of 16 bases. The CDR3 runs 17 residues. From germline, CDR1 is LGHNA and CDR2 YSLEER.